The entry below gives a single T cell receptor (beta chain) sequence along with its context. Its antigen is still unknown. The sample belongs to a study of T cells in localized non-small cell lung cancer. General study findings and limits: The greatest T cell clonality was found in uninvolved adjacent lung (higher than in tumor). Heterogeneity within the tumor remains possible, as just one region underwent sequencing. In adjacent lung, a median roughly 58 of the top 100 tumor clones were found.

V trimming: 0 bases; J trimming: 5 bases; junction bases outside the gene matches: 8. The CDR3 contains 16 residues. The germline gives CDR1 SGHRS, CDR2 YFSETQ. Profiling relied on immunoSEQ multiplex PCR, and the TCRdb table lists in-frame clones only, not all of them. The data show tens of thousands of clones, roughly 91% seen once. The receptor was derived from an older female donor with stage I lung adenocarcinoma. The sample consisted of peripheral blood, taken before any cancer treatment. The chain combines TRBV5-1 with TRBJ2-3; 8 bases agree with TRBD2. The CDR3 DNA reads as TGCGCCAGCAGCTTGGAGGGTTACGGGAGGGAAGATACGCAGTATTTT. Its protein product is CASSLEGYGREDTQYF.